Following are 2 T cell receptor beta chains from one sample sequenced in a study of shared clonotypes between healthy human individuals. The protocol was immunoSEQ multiplex PCR, while the TCRdb copy is restricted to in-frame clones and leaves out a portion. The sample lists 2 million to 2.5 million clones, around 92% occurring once. The sample was naive CD4+ T cells from PBMCs. Subset indicated: CD45RA+ positively selected. The receptors stem from a man aged 18 to 29 in good health. Some clones in this sample may be carry-over from other donors' samples.

Turning to this clone: Different DNA sequences within this sample yield the same CDR3. The CDR3 coding sequence is TGCGCCAGCAGCGTGGGACAGTACAATGAGCAGTTCTTC. Amino acid sequence: CASSVGQYNEQFF. V is TRBV5-1 and J is TRBJ2-1; 7 bases match TRBD1. The CDR3 sequence is 13 residues long. The V gene end was trimmed by 4 bases and the J gene end by 4 bases; junction bases not matched to a gene: 2. Germline V lookup: CDR1 SGHRS, CDR2 YFSETQ.

This rearrangement joins TRBV2 to TRBJ2-2; the D call may be TRBD1 or TRBD2 (6 bases each). The CDR3 contains 15 residues. Germline CDR1 SNHLY, CDR2 FYNNEI. Trimming shortened V by 2 bases and J by 6 bases, and 13 bases separated the two germline ends. The CDR3 loop is CASSETGATAGELFF. Here the CDR3 DNA reads TGTGCCAGCAGTGAAACGGGGGCGACGGCCGGGGAGCTGTTTTTT. Together with reference TRBV2 and TRBJ2-2, the CDR3 gives the full variable domain: EPEVTQTPSHQVTQMGQEVILRCVPISNHLYFYWYRQILGQKVEFLVSFYNNEISEKSEIFDDQFSVERPDGSNFTLKIRSTKLEDSAMYFCASSETGATAGELFFGEGSRLTVL.